One sample yielded the 13 T cell receptor beta chains listed below, sequenced in a study of T cell responses to AZD1222 COVID-19 vaccine. Some clones are missing from TCRdb's copy, which holds only in-frame ones; the method was immunoSEQ multiplex PCR. This table holds approximately 140,000 clones, around 90% found once. This material consisted of peripheral blood, taken on day 0 of AZD1222 vaccination. Receptor source: an adult in good health.

This clone has just one count. V and J are TRBV7-2 and TRBJ1-6; D perhaps matches TRBD1 (6 bases). CDR1 and CDR2 (germline): SGHTA, FQGNSA. The CDR3 runs to 15 residues. Trimming took off 4 bases at V and 10 bases at J, with 17 bases between the two ends. The CDR3 region has the DNA TGTGCCAGCAGCTCGGCGGGGGCTGGAGGGTCACCCCTCCACTTT. This codes for CASSSAGAGGSPLHF. Full variable domain (rest looked up from reference TRBV7-2 and TRBJ1-6): GAGVSQSPSNKVTEKGKDVELRCDPISGHTALYWYRQSLGQGLEFLIYFQGNSAPDKSGLPSDRFSAERTGGSVSTLTIQRTQQEDSAVYLCASSSAGAGGSPLHFGNGTRLTVT.

The table lists this clone with a few counts. V is TRBV6-5 and J is TRBJ2-1; 9 bases agree with TRBD2. Germline CDR1 and CDR2: MNHEY and SVGAGI. The CDR3 is 15 residues long. V lost 2 bases and J lost 7; bases outside the gene matches: 6. CDR3: CASSYGGLASNEQFF. The CDR3 DNA reads TGTGCCAGCAGTTACGGGGGACTAGCAAGTAATGAGCAGTTCTTC.

This chain connects TRBV6-5 to TRBJ2-7; D may match TRBD1 or TRBD2 (5 bases each). V lost 5 bases and J 7 bases, leaving 21 bases between the germline ends. Germline V gene sequence: CDR1 MNHEY, CDR2 SVGAGI. CDR3 length: 15 amino acids. In DNA, the CDR3 is TGTGCCAGCAGTCGCGATCCGGGACCGGTGGGGGAGCAGTACTTC. It codes for CASSRDPGPVGEQYF.

This chain links TRBV19 with TRBJ2-7, with a weak D call TRBD2 (5 bases). The length of the CDR3 is 15 residues. Trimming cost V 1 base and J 7 bases, with 17 bases left between them. The germline gives CDR1 LNHDA, CDR2 SQIVND (reference sequence). The CDR3 coding sequence is TGTGCCAGTAGTATAGTACGGGCCGGATCGGGGGAGCAGTACTTC. Translation: CASSIVRAGSGEQYF.

This chain links TRBV3-1 (or the pseudogene TRBV3-2) with TRBJ2-7; 9 bases line up with TRBD2. This CDR3 spans 18 amino acids. Per the germline V gene, CDR1 is LGHDT and CDR2 is YNNKEL (reference sequence). V trimming: 0 bases; J trimming: 4 bases; junction bases outside the gene matches: 13. CDR3 nucleotide sequence: TGTGCCAGCAGCCAAGATCCTAGCGGGATCTTCGCACAGTACGAGCAGTACTTC. Its protein is CASSQDPSGIFAQYEQYF.

The V call is TRBV9, the J call TRBJ2-7; D is uncertain. The germline V gene encodes CDR1 SGDLS and CDR2 YYNGEE. The V gene lost 0 bases and the J gene lost 0 bases, with 10 bases spanning the gap. The CDR3 length is 15 residues. CDR3 residues: CASSVGGRSSYEQYF. The CDR3, as DNA: TGTGCCAGCAGCGTAGGAGGACGGAGCTCCTACGAGCAGTACTTC.

This chain connects TRBV5-1 to TRBJ2-3, with a tentative D call TRBD2 (6 bases). The CDR3 sequence is 15 residues long. Germline V gene sequence: CDR1 SGHRS, CDR2 YFSETQ. V gave up 1 base and J gave up 6 bases, with 15 bases separating them. The CDR3 DNA reads TGCGCCAGCAGCTTGAATAGGCGGGAAGGGGATACGCAGTATTTT. Residues: CASSLNRREGDTQYF.

This chain links TRBV6-5 with TRBJ1-1; tentative D call: TRBD1 (6 bases). The V and J ends lost 3 bases and 7 bases respectively, with 18 bases between them. Germline-derived CDR1 and CDR2 are MNHEY and SVGAGI. The CDR3 spans 15 residues. CDR3 nucleotide sequence: TGTGCCAGCAGTTATGTCACAGGGAGGGGTGTTGAAGCTTTCTTT. It specifies CASSYVTGRGVEAFF.

The chain recombines TRBV6-5 with TRBJ2-7; 10 nucleotides line up with TRBD2. The CDR3 is 15 residues long. Germline trimming cut 3 bases from V and 4 bases from J; bases unmatched to any gene: 6. CDR1 is MNHEY and CDR2 is SVGAGI in the germline V gene. The CDR3 DNA is TGTGCCAGCAGTTATGGACTAGCGGTCCAATACGAGCAGTACTTC. The encoded protein is CASSYGLAVQYEQYF.

This chain links TRBV7-2 with TRBJ1-4, with D unclear. This CDR3 comprises 13 residues. Trimming took 2 bases from V and 6 from J, leaving 7 bases between them. Germline V lookup: CDR1 SGHTA, CDR2 FQGNSA. The CDR3 DNA reads TGTGCCAGCAGCTTAAGGGTCGATGAAAAACTGTTTTTT. It is translated as CASSLRVDEKLFF.

The chain has TRBV5-4 and TRBJ2-7; 10 bases fit TRBD2. The CDR3 is made up of 16 amino acids. V was clipped by 4 bases and J by 4 bases; unmatched bases: 11. Germline CDR1 and CDR2: SGHNT and YYREEE (reference sequence). The CDR3 loop reads CASSHTLAGGPYEQYF. CDR3 nucleotide sequence: TGTGCCAGCAGCCACACCTTAGCGGGAGGCCCATACGAGCAGTACTTC. Full variable domain (missing parts from reference TRBV5-4 and TRBJ2-7): ETGVTQSPTHLIKTRGQQVTLRCSSQSGHNTVSWYQQALGQGPQFIFQYYREEENGRGNFPPRFSGLQFPNYSSELNVNALELDDSALYLCASSHTLAGGPYEQYFGPGTRLTVT.

V usage is TRBV9 and J usage is TRBJ2-3; D remains ambiguous. The CDR3 loop spans 14 amino acids. Trimming shortened V by 0 bases and J by 2 bases, and 7 bases separated the two germline ends. Per germline, CDR1 SGDLS and CDR2 YYNGEE. CDR3 protein: CASSVALPTDTQYF. Here the CDR3 DNA reads TGTGCCAGCAGCGTAGCCCTGCCCACAGATACGCAGTATTTT. Using reference TRBV9 and TRBJ2-3 for the parts outside the CDR3, the full variable domain is DSGVTQTPKHLITATGQRVTLRCSPRSGDLSVYWYQQSLDQGLQFLIQYYNGEERAKGNILERFSAQQFPDLHSELNLSSLELGDSALYFCASSVALPTDTQYFGPGTRLTVL.

The chain uses TRBV28 and TRBJ1-1, with D tentatively TRBD1 (5 bases). The CDR3 sequence is 14 residues long. The V gene's germline CDR1 is MDHEN and CDR2 SYDVKM. The ends were cut back, 6 bases at V and 3 bases at J, with 14 bases in the middle. The DNA for the CDR3 is TGTGCCAGCAGGGACCCGGGGGGGGACACTGAAGCTTTCTTT. It yields the protein CASRDPGGDTEAFF.